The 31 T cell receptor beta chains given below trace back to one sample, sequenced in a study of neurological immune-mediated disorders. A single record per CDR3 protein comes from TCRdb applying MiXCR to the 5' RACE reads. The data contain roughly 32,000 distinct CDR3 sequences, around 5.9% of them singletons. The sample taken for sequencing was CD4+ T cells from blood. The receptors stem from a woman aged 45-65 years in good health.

CDR3: CSAKGGQGANEQYF. The CDR3 DNA reads as TGCAGTGCAAAGGGGGGACAGGGGGCCAACGAGCAGTACTTC. The chain employs TRBV20-1 and TRBJ2-7, with 12 bases matching TRBD1. Germline V gives CDR1 DFQATT, CDR2 SNEGSKA (reference sequence). The CDR3 has 14 residues. J lost 5 bases, V lost 6 bases, and 8 bases had no gene match.

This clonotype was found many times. The CDR3 protein is CASSDPRSLNSYNEQFF. CDR3 nucleotide sequence: TGTGCCAGCAGCGACCCCCGCAGCCTTAACTCCTACAATGAGCAGTTCTTC. The chain links TRBV9 to TRBJ2-1; D is unresolved. Germline CDR1 reads SGDLS; CDR2 reads YYNGEE. Deletions cut 3 bases from V and 0 bases from J, with 16 bases between. This CDR3 has 17 amino acids.

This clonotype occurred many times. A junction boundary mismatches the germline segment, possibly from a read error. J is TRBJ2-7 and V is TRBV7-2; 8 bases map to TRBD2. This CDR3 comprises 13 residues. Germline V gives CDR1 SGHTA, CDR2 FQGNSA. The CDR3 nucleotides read TGTGCCAGCAGCTTAGGGCTGACTAGCGTCTTAGACTTC. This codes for CASSLGLTSVLDF.

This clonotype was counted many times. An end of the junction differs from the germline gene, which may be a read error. Here the CDR3 DNA reads TGCGCCAGCTCCGAGTGGGGGGACTTC. Its protein product is CASSEWGDF. The V gene is TRBV10-2, the J gene TRBJ2-7, with a possible D match to TRBD2 (6 bases). Germline CDR1 and CDR2: WSHSY and SAAADI. This CDR3 spans 9 amino acids.

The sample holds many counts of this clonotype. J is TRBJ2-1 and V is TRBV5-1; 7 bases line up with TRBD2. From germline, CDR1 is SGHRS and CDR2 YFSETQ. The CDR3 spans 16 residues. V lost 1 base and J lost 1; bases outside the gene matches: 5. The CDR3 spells CASSLKAGVSYNEQFF. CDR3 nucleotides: TGCGCCAGCAGCTTGAAGGCGGGAGTGTCCTACAATGAGCAGTTCTTC. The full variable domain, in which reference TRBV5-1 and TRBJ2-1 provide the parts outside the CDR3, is KAGVTQTPRYLIKTRGQQVTLSCSPISGHRSVSWYQQTPGQGLQFLFEYFSETQRNKGNFPGRFSGRQFSNSRSEMNVSTLELGDSALYLCASSLKAGVSYNEQFFGPGTRLTVL.

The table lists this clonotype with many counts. The CDR3 DNA follows: TGCGCCAGCAGCTCCGGGACAGCGAACACCGGGGAGCTGTTTTTT. It codes for CASSSGTANTGELFF. The chain links TRBV5-1 to TRBJ2-2; TRBD1 agrees at 7 bases. Germline loops: CDR1 SGHRS, CDR2 YFSETQ. V was clipped by 3 bases and J by 0 bases; unmatched bases: 2. This CDR3 contains 15 residues.

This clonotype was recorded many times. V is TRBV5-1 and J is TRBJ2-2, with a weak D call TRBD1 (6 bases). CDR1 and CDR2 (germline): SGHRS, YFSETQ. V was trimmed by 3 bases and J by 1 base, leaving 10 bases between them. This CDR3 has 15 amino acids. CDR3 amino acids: CASSYRTENTGELFF. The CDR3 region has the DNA TGCGCCAGCAGCTACCGGACAGAGAACACCGGGGAGCTGTTTTTT.

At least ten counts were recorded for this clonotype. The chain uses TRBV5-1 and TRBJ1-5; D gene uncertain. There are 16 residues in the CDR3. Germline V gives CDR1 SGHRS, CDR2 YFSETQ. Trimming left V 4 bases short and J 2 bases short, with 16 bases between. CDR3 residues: CASSVDGRRGNQPQHF. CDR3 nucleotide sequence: TGCGCCAGCAGCGTTGACGGGAGAAGAGGCAATCAGCCCCAGCATTTT.

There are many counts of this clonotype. In nucleotides, the CDR3 is TGTGCCAGCAGGTCACGACCGGACCCGAACACTGAAGCTTTCTTT. Protein product: CASRSRPDPNTEAFF. The chain couples TRBV6-5 to TRBJ1-1; D gene unclear. CDR3 length: 15 residues. The V end was cut by 6 bases, the J end by 1 base, with 15 bases between. In germline, CDR1 is MNHEY, CDR2 SVGAGI.

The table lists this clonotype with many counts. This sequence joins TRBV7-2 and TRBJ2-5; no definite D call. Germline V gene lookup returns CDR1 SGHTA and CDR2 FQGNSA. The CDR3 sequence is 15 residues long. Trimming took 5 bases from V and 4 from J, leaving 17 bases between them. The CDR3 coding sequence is TGTGCCAGCAGCCTCGGTGATCGAGCCGGAGAGACCCAGTACTTC. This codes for CASSLGDRAGETQYF.

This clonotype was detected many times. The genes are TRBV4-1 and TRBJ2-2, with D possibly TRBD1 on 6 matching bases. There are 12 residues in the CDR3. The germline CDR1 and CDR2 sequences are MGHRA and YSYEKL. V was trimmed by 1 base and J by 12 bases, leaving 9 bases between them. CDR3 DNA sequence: TGCGCCAGCAGCCAAGTCCAGGGGAAGCTGTTTTTT. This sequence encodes CASSQVQGKLFF.

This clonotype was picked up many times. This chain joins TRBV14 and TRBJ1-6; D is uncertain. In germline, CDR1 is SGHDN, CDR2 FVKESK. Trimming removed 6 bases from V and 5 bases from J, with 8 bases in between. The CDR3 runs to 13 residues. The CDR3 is CASRLVDNSPLHF. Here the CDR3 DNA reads TGTGCCAGCAGACTGGTAGATAATTCACCCCTCCACTTT.

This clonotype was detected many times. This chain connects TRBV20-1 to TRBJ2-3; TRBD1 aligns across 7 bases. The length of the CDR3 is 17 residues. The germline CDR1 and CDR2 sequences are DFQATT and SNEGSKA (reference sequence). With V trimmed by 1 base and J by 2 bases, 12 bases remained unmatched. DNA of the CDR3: TGCAGTGCTAGAGTCCCTGTGGGCAGGGGGATCACAGATACGCAGTATTTT. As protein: CSARVPVGRGITDTQYF.

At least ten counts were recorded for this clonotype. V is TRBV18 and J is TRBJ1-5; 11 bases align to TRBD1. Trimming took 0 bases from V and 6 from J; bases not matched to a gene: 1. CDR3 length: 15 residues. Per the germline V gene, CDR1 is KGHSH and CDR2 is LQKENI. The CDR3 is CASSPPGTGGQPQHF. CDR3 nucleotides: TGTGCCAGCTCACCACCCGGGACAGGGGGTCAGCCCCAGCATTTT.

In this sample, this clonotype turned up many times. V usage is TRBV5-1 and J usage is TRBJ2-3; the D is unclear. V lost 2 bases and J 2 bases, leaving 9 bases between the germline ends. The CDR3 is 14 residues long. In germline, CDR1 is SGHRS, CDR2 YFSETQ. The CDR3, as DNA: TGCGCCAGCAGCTTTGGGCAGTACACAGATACGCAGTATTTT. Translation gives CASSFGQYTDTQYF.

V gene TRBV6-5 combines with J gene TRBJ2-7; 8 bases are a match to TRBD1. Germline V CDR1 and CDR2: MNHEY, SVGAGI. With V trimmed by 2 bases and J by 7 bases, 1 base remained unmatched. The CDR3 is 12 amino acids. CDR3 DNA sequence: TGTGCCAGCAGTTACACAGGGGGTGAGCAGTACTTC. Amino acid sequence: CASSYTGGEQYF.

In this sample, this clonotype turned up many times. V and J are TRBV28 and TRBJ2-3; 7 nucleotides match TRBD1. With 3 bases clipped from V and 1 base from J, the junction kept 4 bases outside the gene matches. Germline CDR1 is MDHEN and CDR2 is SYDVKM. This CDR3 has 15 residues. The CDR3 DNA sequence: TGTGCCAGCAGTTTTCTCCAGGGGGGCACAGATACGCAGTATTTT. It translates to CASSFLQGGTDTQYF.

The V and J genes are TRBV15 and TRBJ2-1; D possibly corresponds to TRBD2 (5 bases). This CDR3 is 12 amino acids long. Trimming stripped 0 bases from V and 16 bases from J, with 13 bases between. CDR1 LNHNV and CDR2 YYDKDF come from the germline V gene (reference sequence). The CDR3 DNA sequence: TGTGCCACCAGCAGAGATTGGGGAGTAAATTTCTTC. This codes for CATSRDWGVNFF.

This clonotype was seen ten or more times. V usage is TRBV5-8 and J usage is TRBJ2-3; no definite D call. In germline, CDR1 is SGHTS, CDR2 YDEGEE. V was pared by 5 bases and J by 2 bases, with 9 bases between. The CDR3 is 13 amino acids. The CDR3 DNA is TGTGCCAGCAGGCAGTCCCTCACAGATACGCAGTATTTT. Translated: CASRQSLTDTQYF.

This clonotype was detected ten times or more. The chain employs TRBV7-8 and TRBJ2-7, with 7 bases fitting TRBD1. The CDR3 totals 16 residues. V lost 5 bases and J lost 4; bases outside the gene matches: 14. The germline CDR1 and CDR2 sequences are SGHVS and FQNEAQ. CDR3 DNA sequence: TGTGCCAGCAGCCCTCGAACAGGGGCGGTGAGTTACGAGCAGTACTTC. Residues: CASSPRTGAVSYEQYF.

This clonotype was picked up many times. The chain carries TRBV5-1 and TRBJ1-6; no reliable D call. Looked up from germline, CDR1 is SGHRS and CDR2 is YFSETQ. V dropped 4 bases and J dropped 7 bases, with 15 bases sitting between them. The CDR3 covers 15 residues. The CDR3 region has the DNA TGCGCCAGCAGCCCTCAGGAGATTCGGAATTCACCCCTCCACTTT. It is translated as CASSPQEIRNSPLHF.

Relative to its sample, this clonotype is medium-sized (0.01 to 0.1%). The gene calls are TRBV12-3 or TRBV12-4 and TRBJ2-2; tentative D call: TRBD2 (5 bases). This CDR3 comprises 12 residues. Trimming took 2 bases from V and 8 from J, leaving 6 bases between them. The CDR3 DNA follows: TGTGCCAGCAGTTTACGCGGGGGGGAGCTGTTTTTT. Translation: CASSLRGGELFF.

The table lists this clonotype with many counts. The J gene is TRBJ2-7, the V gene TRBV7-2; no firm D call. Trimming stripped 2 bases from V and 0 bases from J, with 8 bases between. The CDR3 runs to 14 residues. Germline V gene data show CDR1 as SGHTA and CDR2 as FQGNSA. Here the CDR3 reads CASSLTGPSYEQYF. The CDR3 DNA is TGTGCCAGCAGCTTAACTGGACCCTCCTACGAGCAGTACTTC.

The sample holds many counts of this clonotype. CDR3 residues: CASSLVLGSYEQYF. DNA for the CDR3: TGTGCCAGCAGCTTGGTTTTGGGGTCCTACGAGCAGTACTTC. This sequence joins TRBV5-6 and TRBJ2-7; unclear D gene. The CDR3 is 14 residues long. CDR1 is SGHDT, CDR2 YYEEEE, per germline. V lost 0 bases and J 1 base, leaving 8 bases between the germline ends.

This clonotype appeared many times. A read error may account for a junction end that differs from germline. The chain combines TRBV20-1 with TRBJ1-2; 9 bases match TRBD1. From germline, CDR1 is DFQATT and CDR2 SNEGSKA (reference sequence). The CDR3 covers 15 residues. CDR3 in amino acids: CGAPETDRGNYGYTF. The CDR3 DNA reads TGCGGTGCTCCCGAGACGGACAGGGGCAACTATGGCTACACCTTC.

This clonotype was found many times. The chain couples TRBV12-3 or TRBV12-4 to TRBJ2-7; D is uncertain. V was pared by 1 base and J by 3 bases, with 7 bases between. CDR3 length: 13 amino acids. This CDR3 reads CASSLGKGYEQYF. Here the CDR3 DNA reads TGTGCCAGCAGTTTAGGGAAGGGCTACGAGCAGTACTTC.

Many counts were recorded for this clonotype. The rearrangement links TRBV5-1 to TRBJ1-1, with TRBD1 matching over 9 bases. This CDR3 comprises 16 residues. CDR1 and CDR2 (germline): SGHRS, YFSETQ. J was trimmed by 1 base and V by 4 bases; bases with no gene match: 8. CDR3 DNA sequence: TGCGCCAGCAGCCCGGGACAGGGAGATTGGAACACTGAAGCTTTCTTT. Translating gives CASSPGQGDWNTEAFF.

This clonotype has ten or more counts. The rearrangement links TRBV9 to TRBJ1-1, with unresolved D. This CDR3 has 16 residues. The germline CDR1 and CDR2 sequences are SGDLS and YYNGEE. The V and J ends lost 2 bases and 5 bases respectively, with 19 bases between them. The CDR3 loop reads CASSVTPTTSSTEAFF. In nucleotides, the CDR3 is TGTGCCAGCAGCGTCACACCTACCACCTCCTCTACTGAAGCTTTCTTT.

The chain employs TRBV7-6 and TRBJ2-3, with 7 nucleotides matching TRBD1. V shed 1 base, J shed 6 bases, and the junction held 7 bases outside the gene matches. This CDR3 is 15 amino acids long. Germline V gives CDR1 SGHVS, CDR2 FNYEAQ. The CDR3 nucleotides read TGTGCCAGCAGCTTAGTTGCGACAGGGCTGGATACGCAGTATTTT. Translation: CASSLVATGLDTQYF.

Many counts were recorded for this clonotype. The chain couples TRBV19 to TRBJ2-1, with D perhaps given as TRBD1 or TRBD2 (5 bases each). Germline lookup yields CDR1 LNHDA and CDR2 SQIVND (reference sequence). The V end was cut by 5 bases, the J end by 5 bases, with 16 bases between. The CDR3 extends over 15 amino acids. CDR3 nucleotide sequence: TGTGCCAGTAGTCCTCGGACCCCGGGACACAATGAGCAGTTCTTC. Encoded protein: CASSPRTPGHNEQFF.

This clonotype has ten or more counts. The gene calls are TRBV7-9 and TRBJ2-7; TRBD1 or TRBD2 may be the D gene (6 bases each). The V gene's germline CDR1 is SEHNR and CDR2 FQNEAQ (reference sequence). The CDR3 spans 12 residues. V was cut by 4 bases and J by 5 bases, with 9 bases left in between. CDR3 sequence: CASSSGGDEQYF. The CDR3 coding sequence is TGTGCCAGCAGCTCCGGGGGCGACGAGCAGTACTTC.